These T cell receptor beta chains were read from a single sample in a study of cytomegalovirus exposure and HLA in healthy donors. Using immunoSEQ multiplex PCR, the repertoire was profiled, and TCRdb retains in-frame clones only, with some absent. The sample carries 150,000 to 200,000 clones, about 80% recorded once. Sequencing was carried out using PBMCs. These receptors all come from a woman aged 40 to 50 in good health and CMV-seronegative. Each CDR3 is given with its conserved first and last residue. A D gene is named only where the DNA matches it firmly. Only part of the rows carry a size: once, few, many, or a class if the clone is expanded.

>TRBJ1-1|NA|TRBV12-5|NA
TGTGCTAGTGGTTTGGGGACTCTGGCTTTCTTT
CASGLGTLAFF
>TRBJ2-1|NA|TRBV29-1|TRBD1
TGCAGCGTTGAATTCTCGGGACAGACATACAATGAGCAGTTCTTC
CSVEFSGQTYNEQFF
>TRBJ1-2|NA|TRBV5-6|TRBD1
TGTGCCAGCAGCTTACAGGGGGCGGATGGCTACACCTTC
CASSLQGADGYTF
>TRBJ2-3|NA|TRBV5-1|TRBD2
TGCGCCAGCAGCTTGGGTAGCGGGAAAAGGACAGATACGCAGTATTTT
CASSLGSGKRTDTQYF
>TRBJ2-7|NA|TRBV19|TRBD2
TGTGCCAGCGCTAAAAAAGCGGGAGGCCCTATCTACGAGCAGTACTTC
CASAKKAGGPIYEQYF
>TRBJ1-4|NA|TRBV5-1|TRBD1
TGCGCCAGCAGCGGGACAGGGTTTGGTGAAAAACTGTTTTTT
CASSGTGFGEKLFF
>TRBJ1-1|NA|TRBV27|TRBD1
TGTGCCAGCACCGGGACAGCCGGGGCTTTCTTT
CASTGTAGAFF
>TRBJ2-1|few|TRBV6-5|TRBD2
TGTGCCAGCAGCTCCGGGACTAGCGGATTAAATGAGCAGTTCTTC
CASSSGTSGLNEQFF
>TRBJ1-2|NA|TRBV6-1|TRBD1
TGTGCCAGCAGTGTCTCGACAGGGGGCCCCCTCTACTATGGCTACACCTTC
CASSVSTGGPLYYGYTF
>TRBJ2-1|few|TRBV7-9|TRBD2
TGTGCCAGCAGCTTTTCTACGGGAGGGCACGATGAGCAGTTCTTC
CASSFSTGGHDEQFF
>TRBJ1-6|NA|TRBV19|TRBD1
TGTGCCAGTAGTAAGCCGGGACAGGGGTTTCCCCTCCACTTT
CASSKPGQGFPLHF
>TRBJ1-3|few|TRBV9|NA
TGTGCCAGCAGCGGGCAATCTGGAAACACCATATATTTT
CASSGQSGNTIYF
>TRBJ2-5|NA|TRBV30|NA
TGTGCCTGGAGTGTATCAGGGCGGACCCAGTACTTC
CAWSVSGRTQYF
>TRBJ2-4|NA|TRBV11-1|TRBD1
TGTGCCAGCAGCCGACGGACGACAGGGGGGGTCAAAAACATTCAGTACTTC
CASSRRTTGGVKNIQYF